This TCR beta chain derives from a study of shared clonotypes between healthy human individuals. V lost 6 bases and J lost 5; bases outside the gene matches: 25. CDR3 length equals 22 residues. The germline gives CDR1 MNHEY, CDR2 SMNVEV (reference sequence). Running of the assay took place at deep level. The repertoire was sequenced with immunoSEQ multiplex PCR; TCRdb's copy has only in-frame clones and lacks some. Counted here are 2 million to 3 million clones, roughly 93% occurring once; the ten biggest clones make up around 0.4%. General study findings and limits: Though the depth was large, rarefaction showed that sorted-subset sequencing was incomplete.

With regard to this clone: Its specificity is not known.

This receptor was obtained from a man aged 18 to 30 in good health. Some clones in this sample may be carry-over from other donors' samples. The chain recombines TRBV27 with TRBJ2-2, with 12 bases fitting TRBD1. Sequenced sample: naive CD4+ T cells from PBMCs. The subset was: CD45RA+ positively selected. The CDR3: CASRYIPLGGGQGARGTGELFF. The CDR3 DNA follows: TGTGCCAGCAGGTATATACCCCTCGGCGGGGGACAGGGGGCGCGGGGAACCGGGGAGCTGTTTTTT.